What follows are 21 T cell receptor beta chains derived from one specimen sequenced in a study of neurological immune-mediated disorders. One entry per CDR3 protein, called by TCRdb with MiXCR from the 5' RACE reads. This repertoire shows roughly 60,000 distinct CDR3 sequences, roughly 4.8% found once; its top ten account for 3% to 4%. Material: PBMCs. Receptor source: a woman between 50 and 59 years old with multiple sclerosis.

This clonotype was detected many times. V usage is TRBV20-1 and J usage is TRBJ1-2; 8 bases are shared with TRBD1. J lost 5 bases, V lost 4 bases, and 6 bases had no gene match. CDR3 length: 13 residues. Germline V gene sequence: CDR1 DFQATT, CDR2 SNEGSKA (reference sequence). CDR3 coding DNA: TGCAGTGCTATCGACAGGGGCGGTTATGGCTACACCTTC. Protein: CSAIDRGGYGYTF.

The chain uses TRBV7-3 and TRBJ2-1; D uncertain. The CDR3 has 13 amino acids. The ends were cut back, 1 base at V and 3 bases at J, with 4 bases in the middle. From germline, CDR1 is SGHTA and CDR2 FQGTGA. The CDR3 loop is CASSLKSYNEQFF. CDR3 in DNA: TGTGCCAGCAGCTTAAAAAGCTACAATGAGCAGTTCTTC.

This clonotype showed up many times. V is TRBV29-1 and J is TRBJ1-5; D may be TRBD1 (5 bases). Deletions cut 4 bases from V and 3 bases from J, with 10 bases between. The germline V gene encodes CDR1 SQVTM and CDR2 ANQGSEA. This CDR3 is built from 13 residues. Here the CDR3 reads CSVGAGPNQPQHF. The CDR3 region has the DNA TGCAGCGTTGGGGCAGGGCCCAATCAGCCCCAGCATTTT.

In its sample, this clonotype was seen many times. The rearrangement joins TRBV5-1 to TRBJ2-5; TRBD1 agrees at 8 bases. Germline-derived CDR1 and CDR2 are SGHRS and YFSETQ. V lost 0 bases, J lost 1 base, and 8 bases stayed unmatched. The CDR3 loop spans 17 amino acids. CDR3 sequence reads: CASSLALDRGSQETQYF. The CDR3 DNA follows: TGCGCCAGCAGCTTGGCCTTAGACAGGGGTAGCCAAGAGACCCAGTACTTC.

This clonotype was counted many times. The gene calls are TRBV20-1 and TRBJ2-5; 8 bases are a match to TRBD2. The CDR3 covers 13 residues. Germline trimming cut 6 bases from V and 4 bases from J; bases unmatched to any gene: 7. Germline V gene data show CDR1 as DFQATT and CDR2 as SNEGSKA (reference sequence). The CDR3: CSAIRGTRETQYF. CDR3 in DNA: TGCAGTGCAATTAGGGGGACTAGAGAGACCCAGTACTTC.

In this sample, this clonotype turned up many times. The chain recombines TRBV5-1 with TRBJ1-3, with a weak D call TRBD1 (6 bases). The length of the CDR3 is 14 residues. The germline gives CDR1 SGHRS, CDR2 YFSETQ. Trimming removed 3 bases at V and 4 bases at J, with 11 bases between. The CDR3 reads CASSSATGGNTIYF. CDR3 nucleotide sequence: TGCGCCAGCAGCTCCGCGACAGGCGGAAACACCATATATTTT.

This clonotype was found many times. The V call is TRBV6-6, the J call TRBJ2-5, with TRBD1 matching 8 bases. The CDR3 totals 15 residues. Germline CDR1 MNHNY, CDR2 SVGAGI (reference sequence). The ends lost 7 bases at V and 5 bases at J; junction bases unmatched: 12. CDR3 nucleotide sequence: TGTGCCAGCAAGGGACAGGAAGGTCCGTGGGAGACCCAGTACTTC. Its protein product is CASKGQEGPWETQYF.

This clonotype appeared many times. This chain links TRBV4-3 with TRBJ2-3; D not certain. CDR1 is LGHNA and CDR2 is YSLEER in the germline V gene. V was trimmed by 0 bases and J by 1 base, leaving 14 bases between them. CDR3 length: 17 residues. The CDR3 spells CASSQDRGAGGTDTQYF. The CDR3 DNA reads TGCGCCAGCAGCCAAGATCGTGGCGCTGGGGGCACAGATACGCAGTATTTT.

This clonotype has a count of ten or more. The V gene is TRBV12-3 or TRBV12-4, the J gene TRBJ1-2, with TRBD1 identical over 7 bases. Trimming at V came to 7 bases and at J to 3 bases, leaving 11 bases not matched to a gene. The CDR3 is 15 amino acids. The CDR3 is CASTPTNRGHYGYTF. As DNA, the CDR3 is TGTGCCAGCACCCCAACTAACAGGGGACACTATGGCTACACCTTC.

This clonotype was counted a few times. This chain joins TRBV7-2 and TRBJ1-1; no clear D. In germline, CDR1 is SGHTA, CDR2 FQGNSA. The CDR3 is 14 residues long. Trimming cost V 2 bases and J 1 base, with 8 bases left between them. This chain's CDR3 is CASSLSEGNTEAFF. The CDR3, as DNA: TGTGCCAGCAGCTTAAGCGAGGGGAACACTGAAGCTTTCTTT.

This clonotype was counted at least ten times. The rearrangement links TRBV10-1 to TRBJ2-3, with D tentatively TRBD1 (5 bases). Trimming removed 4 bases from V and 6 bases from J, with 8 bases in between. CDR3 length: 12 residues. In germline, CDR1 is WNHNN, CDR2 SYGVQD (reference sequence). CDR3 protein: CASSAPGDTQYF. For the CDR3, the DNA is TGCGCCAGCAGTGCACCAGGGGATACGCAGTATTTT.

This clonotype was seen many times. This chain joins TRBV9 and TRBJ1-1; no clear D gene. This CDR3 is built from 14 residues. Germline V gene data show CDR1 as SGDLS and CDR2 as YYNGEE. Trimming took off 2 bases at V and 4 bases at J, with 12 bases between the two ends. This CDR3 reads CASSVGAQFTEAFF. As DNA, the CDR3 is TGTGCCAGCAGCGTCGGAGCCCAGTTCACTGAAGCTTTCTTT.

The table lists this clonotype with many counts. J is TRBJ2-2 and V is TRBV7-3; D is unclear. Per germline, CDR1 SGHTA and CDR2 FQGTGA. CDR3 length equals 22 residues. Between the trimmed V and J ends, which lost 0 bases and 2 bases, there was a span of 28 bases. CDR3 DNA: TGTGCCAGCAGCTTAACACTATATAAACACCACCACGCCCATATAAACACCGGGGAGCTGTTTTTT. Protein product: CASSLTLYKHHHAHINTGELFF.

This clonotype was seen repeatedly, ten times or more. The gene calls are TRBV7-9 and TRBJ2-1, with D tentatively TRBD1 or TRBD2 (5 bases each). The CDR3 spans 14 residues. Germline CDR1 reads SEHNR; CDR2 reads FQNEAQ (reference sequence). Trimming took 2 bases from V and 7 from J, leaving 12 bases between them. The DNA of the CDR3 is TGTGCCAGCAGCTTATCCGGGGCGATGAATGAGCAGTTCTTC. This translates into CASSLSGAMNEQFF.

This clonotype was recorded at least ten times. The V gene is TRBV20-1, the J gene TRBJ2-5; TRBD2 aligns across 9 bases. CDR1 is DFQATT, CDR2 SNEGSKA, per germline (reference sequence). This CDR3 is 14 amino acids long. Unmatched junction bases numbered 7, after V lost 3 bases and J lost 5 bases. The CDR3 reads CSARLAGFIETQYF. In DNA, the CDR3 is TGCAGTGCTAGGCTAGCGGGGTTTATCGAGACCCAGTACTTC.

This clonotype appeared many times. The junction departs from the called germline gene at one end, perhaps through a read error. CDR3 DNA sequence: TGTGCCAGCAGCTTAGTTTTCGGGGGGTGGGCCAATCAGCCCCAGAATTTT. Encoded protein: CASSLVFGGWANQPQNF. This chain links TRBV7-2 with TRBJ1-5; D is perhaps TRBD1 (5 bases). The V gene's germline CDR1 is SGHTA and CDR2 FQGNSA. The CDR3 has 17 residues.

This clonotype was detected many times. The rearrangement uses TRBV12-3 or TRBV12-4 and TRBJ2-1, with D perhaps matching TRBD1 (5 bases). V was cut by 4 bases and J by 5 bases, with 15 bases left in between. CDR3 length: 15 amino acids. The chain's CDR3 is CASSSRTSRNNEQFF. CDR3 sequence (DNA): TGTGCCAGCAGTTCTCGGACAAGTCGGAACAATGAGCAGTTCTTC.

This clonotype was picked up many times. This chain uses TRBV5-1 with TRBJ2-5; 10 positions match TRBD2. V lost 4 bases, J lost 5 bases, and 8 bases stayed unmatched. CDR3 length equals 15 residues. Germline CDR1 reads SGHRS; CDR2 reads YFSETQ. This CDR3 is CASSPLAGGQETQYF. CDR3 DNA sequence: TGCGCCAGCAGCCCGTTAGCGGGGGGCCAGGAGACCCAGTACTTC. Combining the CDR3 with reference TRBV5-1 and TRBJ2-5 gives the whole variable domain KAGVTQTPRYLIKTRGQQVTLSCSPISGHRSVSWYQQTPGQGLQFLFEYFSETQRNKGNFPGRFSGRQFSNSRSEMNVSTLELGDSALYLCASSPLAGGQETQYFGPGTRLLVL.

This clonotype was observed many times. The V and J genes are TRBV25-1 and TRBJ1-1, with D possibly being TRBD1 (6 bases). Germline CDR1 MGHDK, CDR2 SYGVNS. This CDR3 region has 13 residues. The CDR3 spells CATGGLMNTEAFF. CDR3 in DNA: TGTGCGACAGGAGGGCTGATGAACACTGAAGCTTTCTTT.

Ten or more counts support this clonotype. The chain couples TRBV28 to TRBJ2-5; tentative D call: TRBD2 (6 bases). V dropped 3 bases and J dropped 3 bases, with 17 bases sitting between them. This CDR3 contains 16 residues. Germline-derived CDR1 and CDR2 are MDHEN and SYDVKM. CDR3 nucleotide sequence: TGTGCCAGCAGTTTGGTCCGTGCGGGGTCGGAAGAGACCCAGTACTTC. It codes for CASSLVRAGSEETQYF.

This clonotype has at least ten counts. This chain links TRBV10-2 with TRBJ1-4, with TRBD1 identical over 9 bases. The CDR3 is 16 residues long. Germline CDR1 and CDR2: WSHSY and SAAADI. After removal of 6 bases from V and 2 bases from J, the junction contained 7 bases not matched to a gene. The CDR3 protein is CASRTGGYATNEKLFF. Here the CDR3 DNA reads TGCGCCAGCAGAACAGGGGGCTATGCGACTAATGAAAAACTGTTTTTT.